What follows are 19 T cell receptor beta chains derived from one specimen sequenced in a study of T cell repertoires in cytomegalovirus infection (dated by TCRdb to 2018 to 2020). Sequencer: Illumina HiSeq 1500. The public reads were quality trimmed at Q25 with fastp and then assembled into clones with MiXCR by TCRdb, keeping productive beta chains. Every distinct CDR3 protein forms one entry, paired with its most common genes and DNA. The table for this sample lists 900,000 to 950,000 distinct CDR3 sequences; around 32% of them were counted only once. The ten largest clones add up to around 15% of the sample. These TCRs' antigens remain unknown. According to the study, the label for this sample's treatment or condition signals: in vitro stimulation with specific CMV peptide epitopes to enrich CMV-specific T cells. The sequencing here drew on cultured CD8+ T cells from PBMCs, taken from culture after CMV antigen stimulation. Receptors were obtained from a human donor in good health (CMV status not recorded). Some clones in this sample may be carry-over from other donors' samples.

This chain links TRBV6-8 with TRBJ2-6; 7 nucleotides line up with TRBD1. Losses at the gene ends were 6 bases for V and 0 bases for J; bases not matched to a gene: 11. The germline gives CDR1 MNHGY, CDR2 SAAAGT. This CDR3 region has 18 residues. CDR3 in DNA: TGTGCCAGCAGCTCAAAGCAGGGGGATTCCTCTGGGGCCAACGTCCTGACTTTC. The encoded protein is CASSSKQGDSSGANVLTF.

Many counts were recorded for this clonotype. The chain has TRBV27 and TRBJ1-3; tentatively, D is TRBD1 (6 bases). Germline CDR1 MNHEY, CDR2 SMNVEV (reference sequence). The CDR3 runs to 16 residues. Trimming removed 4 bases from V and 0 bases from J, with 13 bases in between. CDR3 in amino acids: CASSSGHPSSGNTIYF. Here the CDR3 DNA reads TGTGCCAGCAGTTCGGGACACCCGAGCTCTGGAAACACCATATATTTT.

There are many counts of this clonotype. The chain links TRBV19 to TRBJ2-7; D may be TRBD1 or TRBD2 (6 bases each). Trimming removed 3 bases at V and 2 bases at J, with 14 bases between. The CDR3 totals 15 residues. Germline CDR1 reads LNHDA; CDR2 reads SQIVND (reference sequence). CDR3 sequence reads: CASSMRDTPTYEQYF. Here the CDR3 DNA reads TGTGCCAGTAGTATGCGGGACACTCCTACCTACGAGCAGTACTTC. Using reference TRBV19 and TRBJ2-7 for the parts outside the CDR3, the full variable domain is DGGITQSPKYLFRKEGQNVTLSCEQNLNHDAMYWYRQDPGQGLRLIYYSQIVNDFQKGDIAEGYSVSREKKESFPLTVTSAQKNPTAFYLCASSMRDTPTYEQYFGPGTRLTVT.

This clonotype occurred many times. CDR3 DNA: TGTGCCAGCAGCTTAGTACAGGGGGGTAATCAGCCCCAGCATTTT. Translating it yields CASSLVQGGNQPQHF. The chain recombines TRBV7-8 with TRBJ1-5, with 8 bases identical to TRBD1. V gave up 1 base and J gave up 4 bases; unmatched junction bases: 3. The CDR3 consists of 15 residues. In germline, CDR1 is SGHVS, CDR2 FQNEAQ. The complete variable domain, with remaining parts taken from reference TRBV7-8 and TRBJ1-5, reads GAGVSQSPRYKVAKRGQDVALRCDPISGHVSLFWYQQALGQGPEFLTYFQNEAQLDKSGLPSDRFFAERPEGSVSTLKIQRTQQEDSAVYLCASSLVQGGNQPQHFGDGTRLSIL.

This clonotype was counted only a few times. The DNA of the CDR3 is TGCGCCAGCAGCTTGGCCGTGGGCGGTGGATCAGATACGCAGTATTTT. This translates into CASSLAVGGGSDTQYF. The genes are TRBV5-1 and TRBJ2-3; no clear D. The CDR3 is 16 amino acids. V lost 0 bases and J 4 bases, leaving 15 bases between the germline ends. The V gene's germline CDR1 is SGHRS and CDR2 YFSETQ. The complete variable domain, with remaining parts taken from reference TRBV5-1 and TRBJ2-3, reads KAGVTQTPRYLIKTRGQQVTLSCSPISGHRSVSWYQQTPGQGLQFLFEYFSETQRNKGNFPGRFSGRQFSNSRSEMNVSTLELGDSALYLCASSLAVGGGSDTQYFGPGTRLTVL.

This clonotype was observed a handful of times. V gene TRBV28 combines with J gene TRBJ2-7; D unclear. The CDR3 sequence is 11 residues long. Trimming removed 5 bases at V and 3 bases at J, with 5 bases between. In germline, CDR1 is MDHEN, CDR2 SYDVKM. The CDR3 bases are TGTGCCAGCAGTAAATTCTACGAGCAGTACTTC. Residues: CASSKFYEQYF.

Points on this clonotype: This could be a read error, since a much larger clone is one nucleotide away. The chain has TRBV7-6 and TRBJ2-7, with TRBD2 as a possible D gene (5 bases). The CDR3 loop spans 13 amino acids. The V gene's germline CDR1 is SGHVS and CDR2 FNYEAQ. The CDR3 region has the DNA TGTGCCAGCAGCGTCGGGGAAACCTACGGGCAGTACTTC. Its translation: CASSVGETYGQYF.

This clonotype has just a few counts. The chain carries TRBV3-1 and TRBJ2-2; D possibly corresponds to TRBD2 (5 bases). The CDR3 spans 15 residues. Trimming shortened V by 4 bases and J by 5 bases, and 14 bases separated the two germline ends. Germline V gene data show CDR1 as LGHDT and CDR2 as YNNKEL (reference sequence). CDR3 nucleotides: TGTGCCAGCAGCCCCTTCGGGGTCGCGACCGGGGAGCTGTTTTTT. This codes for CASSPFGVATGELFF.

This clonotype was seen repeatedly, ten times or more. The chain links TRBV7-9 to TRBJ2-7; 7 nucleotides match TRBD2. V lost 3 bases to trimming and J lost 1 base; unmatched junction nucleotides: 0. This CDR3 has 13 residues. CDR1 SEHNR and CDR2 FQNEAQ come from the germline V gene (reference sequence). This CDR3 reads CASSFGGSYEQYV. The CDR3 DNA reads TGTGCCAGCAGCTTCGGGGGGTCCTACGAGCAGTACGTC.

The chain uses TRBV12-3 or TRBV12-4 and TRBJ1-2, with 9 nucleotides matching TRBD1. CDR3 length: 13 residues. V shed 6 bases, J shed 9 bases, and the junction held 8 bases outside the gene matches. This chain's CDR3 is CASSPGTGLRYTF. CDR3 DNA: TGTGCCAGCAGCCCCGGGACAGGGCTTCGCTACACCTTC.

This rearrangement joins TRBV12-3 or TRBV12-4 to TRBJ2-3; 9 bases agree with TRBD1. Trimming took 6 bases from V and 4 from J; bases not matched to a gene: 2. The CDR3 covers 13 residues. This CDR3 reads CASRRQGADTQYF. The DNA for the CDR3 is TGTGCCAGCAGGCGACAGGGGGCAGATACGCAGTATTTT.

This clonotype was counted at least ten times. J is TRBJ1-2 and V is TRBV7-2, with D uncertain. Trimming took 3 bases from V and 5 from J, leaving 13 bases between them. Germline V gene data show CDR1 as SGHTA and CDR2 as FQGNSA. The length of the CDR3 is 14 residues. CDR3 coding DNA: TGTGCCAGCAGCTTGGGGATTTCCGATTATGGCTACACCTTC. Translation: CASSLGISDYGYTF.

This clonotype was picked up a small number of times. The J gene is TRBJ2-6, the V gene TRBV10-3; TRBD1 aligns across 7 bases. V lost 6 bases, J lost 0 bases, and 8 bases stayed unmatched. CDR3 length equals 17 residues. Per germline, CDR1 ENHRY and CDR2 SYGVKD. The chain's CDR3 is CAIRQDRAISGANVLTF. The CDR3 DNA reads TGTGCCATCAGACAAGACAGGGCTATCTCTGGGGCCAACGTCCTGACTTTC.

This clonotype was seen a single time. This sequence joins TRBV27 and TRBJ1-2, with unresolved D. There are 11 residues in the CDR3. Germline loops: CDR1 MNHEY, CDR2 SMNVEV (reference sequence). V was cut by 5 bases and J by 7 bases, with 8 bases left in between. The CDR3 DNA reads as TGTGCCAGCAGTGGTCCATTTGGCTACACCTTC. Its translation: CASSGPFGYTF.

J is TRBJ2-1 and V is TRBV27, with TRBD1 identical over 7 bases. This CDR3 is built from 14 residues. V lost 7 bases to trimming and J lost 3 bases; unmatched junction nucleotides: 6. The germline V gene encodes CDR1 MNHEY and CDR2 SMNVEV (reference sequence). For the CDR3, the DNA is TGTGCCAGCACGGCCGGGACAGACTACAATGAGCAGTTCTTC. Amino acids: CASTAGTDYNEQFF.

V and J are TRBV6-5 and TRBJ2-7, with D hard to call. This CDR3 is 13 amino acids long. The V gene's germline CDR1 is MNHEY and CDR2 SVGAGI. Between the trimmed V and J ends, which lost 1 base and 2 bases, there was a span of 6 bases. The CDR3 is CASSYLPAYEQYF. Written as DNA, the CDR3 is TGTGCCAGCAGTTACTTGCCAGCCTACGAGCAGTACTTC.

The chain recombines TRBV19 with TRBJ1-1; D is possibly TRBD1 (5 bases). This CDR3 spans 16 amino acids. V was clipped by 2 bases and J by 0 bases, with 13 bases between them. Germline assignment: CDR1 LNHDA and CDR2 SQIVND (reference sequence). The CDR3 sequence: CASSISPTGLNTEAFF. CDR3 nucleotides: TGTGCCAGTAGTATATCCCCCACAGGACTGAACACTGAAGCTTTCTTT.

This clonotype has ten or more counts. The chain is built from TRBV6-1 and TRBJ1-5; D unresolved. Germline assignment: CDR1 MNHNS and CDR2 SASEGT. This CDR3 has 13 residues. Between the trimmed V and J ends, which lost 3 bases and 5 bases, there was a span of 8 bases. Here the CDR3 DNA reads TGTGCCAGCAGTGACCAGGCCCATCAGCCCCAGCATTTT. Protein product: CASSDQAHQPQHF.

This clonotype was seen ten or more times. This chain connects TRBV6-6 to TRBJ2-2; no clear D. This CDR3 is 13 amino acids long. V lost 2 bases, J lost 0 bases, and 1 base lay in between. Looked up from germline, CDR1 is MNHNY and CDR2 is SVGAGI (reference sequence). In DNA, the CDR3 is TGTGCCAGCAGTTACACGAACACCGGGGAGCTGTTTTTT. It specifies CASSYTNTGELFF.